The source of this TCR beta chain is a study of OX40 agonist ivuxolimab in advanced cancers. The V gene end was trimmed by 6 bases and the J gene end by 4 bases; junction bases not matched to a gene: 6. The germline gives CDR1 MDHEN, CDR2 SYDVKM. This CDR3 has 15 amino acids. The repertoire was sequenced with immunoSEQ multiplex PCR; TCRdb's copy has only in-frame clones and lacks some. The sample holds just under 85,000 clones, 84% seen once. This chain connects TRBV28 to TRBJ2-2, with TRBD2 identical over 9 bases. The input for sequencing was CD4+ or CD8+ T cells sorted from blood, taken in a trial of the OX40 agonist ivuxolimab. The origin of this receptor is an adult with an advanced solid tumor such as melanoma, head and neck, liver or kidney cancer. The CDR3 here is CASSRSSGATGELFF. CDR3 nucleotides: TGTGCCAGCAGCCGATCTAGCGGGGCCACCGGGGAGCTGTTTTTT.